This TCR beta chain was recovered during a study of PD-1 blockade in classical Hodgkin lymphoma. Each and every patient relapsed after autologous stem cell transplantation, and patients got differing brentuximab vedotin exposure. Measured with immunoSEQ multiplex PCR; TCRdb has only the in-frame clones, and not every one. In the table there are 35,000 to 50,000 clones, roughly three quarters of which are singletons. Germline V gives CDR1 SQVTM, CDR2 ANQGSEA. The junction had 7 bases not matched to a gene; V was cut back by 6 bases and J by 1 base. This CDR3 has 14 amino acids. The input for sequencing was peripheral blood mononuclear cells (PBMCs), taken at baseline. This receptor was identified in a human donor with classical Hodgkin lymphoma. The rearrangement links TRBV29-1 to TRBJ1-1, with TRBD1 matching 8 bases. In DNA, the CDR3 is TGCAGCGTCATACCGGGACAGGCGAACACTGAAGCTTTCTTT. Translating gives CSVIPGQANTEAFF.